This record concerns one T cell receptor (beta chain) sequence. The CDR3 has 16 amino acids. The trim removed 6 bases at V and 1 base at J, leaving 10 bases unmatched. Germline V gene data show CDR1 as SGDLS and CDR2 as YYNGEE. The data are from a study of cytomegalovirus exposure and HLA in healthy donors. The PCR employed 60 Vbeta primers together with 13 Jbeta primers. Data came from immunoSEQ multiplex PCR; TCRdb stores just in-frame clones and leaves some out. The sample lists some 140,000 clones; approximately 85% were seen once. Sequencing input: PBMCs. The J gene is TRBJ2-3, the V gene TRBV9, with TRBD2 matching 8 bases. The clonotype comes from a woman between 25 and 40 years old in good health and CMV-seropositive. The CDR3 sequence is CASTREVALGTDTQYF. The CDR3 bases are TGTGCCAGCACGCGGGAGGTGGCCCTCGGCACAGATACGCAGTATTTT.